The sequence of this T cell receptor beta chain was determined in a study of regulatory T cells in long-lasting Graves disease. Overall study findings and caveats: Sample size was small, which may have lowered accuracy.

This clonotype was recorded at least ten times. What it recognizes is unknown. Time point meaning: newly diagnosed GD, antithyroid drugs for less than 3 months. PBMCs were the source of the RNA used for TCR sequencing. Building the TCR beta libraries relied on iRepertoire HTBI primers, and CDR3 regions underwent Arm-PCR. TCRdb passed the multiplex PCR reads through MiXCR, listing each CDR3 protein once. The table lists about 440,000 distinct CDR3 sequences, around 14% of them singletons, with approximately 16% in the top ten. Germline V CDR1 and CDR2: LGHDT, YNNKEL (reference sequence). The CDR3 has 13 residues. V was cut by 2 bases and J by 4 bases, with 9 bases left in between. The same specimen was also included in a second study, on T cells in Graves' hyperthyroidism and ophthalmopathy. From that paper: Graves' hyperthyroidism without ophthalmopathy progression within 18 months was termed stable. Patients were excluded for uncontrolled infection, other autoimmune disease, pregnancy or lactation. In the first-round RT-PCR of the TCR CDR3, the HTBI primer set was used.

This chain uses TRBV3-1 with TRBJ2-7, with D perhaps TRBD2 (5 bases). Here the sequenced sample was peripheral blood mononuclear cells (PBMCs), taken at new diagnosis, from a patient treated with antithyroid drugs. The clonotype was recovered from a woman in her thirties with Graves disease. The CDR3 DNA is TGTGCCAGCAGCCAACGCGGAGGATACGAGCAGTACTTC. It specifies CASSQRGGYEQYF.